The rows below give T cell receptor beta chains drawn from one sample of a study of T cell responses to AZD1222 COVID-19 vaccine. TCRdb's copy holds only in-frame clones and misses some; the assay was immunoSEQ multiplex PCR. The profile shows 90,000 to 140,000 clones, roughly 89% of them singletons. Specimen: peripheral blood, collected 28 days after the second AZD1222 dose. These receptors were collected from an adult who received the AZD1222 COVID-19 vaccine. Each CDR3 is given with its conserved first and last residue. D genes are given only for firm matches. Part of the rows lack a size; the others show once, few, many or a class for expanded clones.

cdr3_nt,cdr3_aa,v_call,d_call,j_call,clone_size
TGTGCCACCAGTGATAACAGGGGGCCTATGAACACTGAAGCTTTCTTT,CATSDNRGPMNTEAFF,TRBV24-1,TRBD1,TRBJ1-1,.
TGTGCCAGCAGCCCCGGGACTACCAACACCGGGGAGCTGTTTTTT,CASSPGTTNTGELFF,TRBV5-4,TRBD2,TRBJ2-2,few
TGTGCCAGCAGTTCCGGACGCGTTTTATTCAATGAGCAGTTCTTC,CASSSGRVLFNEQFF,TRBV5-8,.,TRBJ2-1,.
TGTGCCATTACGGGACAGGGGGCGACTGAAGCTTTCTTT,CAITGQGATEAFF,TRBV28,TRBD1,TRBJ1-1,.
TGTGCCAGCAGCAAGTTGGATACGCAGTATTTT,CASSKLDTQYF,TRBV11-3,.,TRBJ2-3,once
TGTGCCAGCAGTGAAGGGGGCCGGTCCTACGAGCAGTACTTC,CASSEGGRSYEQYF,TRBV6-1,.,TRBJ2-7,.
TGTGCCAGCAGGCAACAGGGTATGCACGAGCAGTACTTC,CASRQQGMHEQYF,TRBV27,.,TRBJ2-7,.
TGTGCCAGCAGTTACTCAAGGGCCTTAGGGTCACCCCTCCACTTT,CASSYSRALGSPLHF,TRBV6-5,.,TRBJ1-6,.
TGTGCCAGCAGTCCCCGGGGTCAGGGTACCCATGGCTACACCTTC,CASSPRGQGTHGYTF,TRBV27,.,TRBJ1-2,once
TGTGCCAGCAGCTTAAGGGGCGGGAGCGGTACCGGGGAGCTGTTTTTT,CASSLRGGSGTGELFF,TRBV7-2,TRBD2,TRBJ2-2,.
TGTGCCAGCTCACCAGGGCTAGCGGGCTACCAAGAGACCCAGTACTTC,CASSPGLAGYQETQYF,TRBV18,TRBD2,TRBJ2-5,.
TGTGCCAGCTCACTCAGCGGACAGAACACCGGGGAGCTGTTTTTT,CASSLSGQNTGELFF,TRBV18,.,TRBJ2-2,.
TGTGCCAGCAGCTCGCAACCCTACTCTGACGAGCAGTACTTC,CASSSQPYSDEQYF,TRBV7-2,.,TRBJ2-7,.
TGTGCCAGCAGCCTTGCCCGGATCTCTGGGGCCAACGTCCTGACTTTC,CASSLARISGANVLTF,TRBV27,.,TRBJ2-6,.
TGTGCCAGTAGGGATGCGGACACTGAAGCTTTCTTT,CASRDADTEAFF,TRBV19,.,TRBJ1-1,.
TGTGCCAGCAGTTACTCGGGACAAGCAACTAATGAAAAACTGTTTTTT,CASSYSGQATNEKLFF,TRBV6-5,.,TRBJ1-4,.
TGTGCCAGCAGCCCCCACAAGGACAATAGCTCCTATAATTCACCCCTCCACTTT,CASSPHKDNSSYNSPLHF,TRBV3-1/TRBV3-2,.,TRBJ1-6,once
TGCGCCAGCAGCTGGGGGACAGGGGGCGTCGAATTAGAAAAACTGTTTTTT,CASSWGTGGVELEKLFF,TRBV5-1,TRBD1,TRBJ1-4,.
TGTGCCAGCAGCCATCCCAGGGATAGGCCCTCCGTAAACACTGAAGCTTTCTTT,CASSHPRDRPSVNTEAFF,TRBV2,.,TRBJ1-1,.
TGTGCCAGCAGCCCTCTAAATTCACCCCTCCACTTT,CASSPLNSPLHF,TRBV12-3/TRBV12-4,.,TRBJ1-6,.
TGCGCCAGCAGCTTGCAGGGTTACGAGCAGTACTTC,CASSLQGYEQYF,TRBV5-1,.,TRBJ2-7,.
TGTGCCAGCTCACCACAGACAGGGGGCCTCGCTACGTCCGGGGCCAACGTCCTGACTTTC,CASSPQTGGLATSGANVLTF,TRBV18,TRBD1,TRBJ2-6,.
TGTGCCAGCAGTTTACTCAGGGGGCGGGCTTTCTTT,CASSLLRGRAFF,TRBV28,TRBD1,TRBJ1-1,few
TGTGCCAGCAGCTTGGGGACTACCTACGAGCAGTACTTC,CASSLGTTYEQYF,TRBV7-9,TRBD2,TRBJ2-7,.
TGCAGTGCGGGTTTGTACACTGAAGCTTTCTTT,CSAGLYTEAFF,TRBV20-1,.,TRBJ1-1,.
TGTGCCAGCAGTTTTGGACAGGGGAGAACTGAAGCTTTCTTT,CASSFGQGRTEAFF,TRBV27,TRBD1,TRBJ1-1,.
TGTGCCATCAGTGAGCCCGGGCAGGGCGACTACGAGCAGTACTTC,CAISEPGQGDYEQYF,TRBV10-3,.,TRBJ2-7,.
TGTGCCAGCAGCCTCCACGGGACTAGCGGTACAGATACGCAGTATTTT,CASSLHGTSGTDTQYF,TRBV5-5,TRBD2,TRBJ2-3,once
TGTGCCAGCAGCTTTAGCGCTAACAATGAGCAGTTCTTC,CASSFSANNEQFF,TRBV7-2,.,TRBJ2-1,.
TGTGCCAGCAGCCCGACCCACCCGGTAAGGACTGGAAACACCATATATTTT,CASSPTHPVRTGNTIYF,TRBV7-3,.,TRBJ1-3,.
TGTGCCAGCAGAGGACAGGGAAGCTCCTACGAGCAGTACTTC,CASRGQGSSYEQYF,TRBV28,TRBD1,TRBJ2-7,.
TGCGCCAGCAGCTTGGAGTACTTAGGGGGCGACGAGCAGTACTTC,CASSLEYLGGDEQYF,TRBV5-1,TRBD1,TRBJ2-7,.